Listed below are T cell receptor beta chains from one sample, sequenced in a study of T-cell memory formation after mild COVID-19. From the 5' RACE reads, TCRdb called clonotypes with MiXCR, one entry per CDR3 protein. The data contain about 270,000 distinct CDR3 sequences, approximately 15% of them seen just once; the ten biggest clones take up 2% to 2.5%. Specimen: PBMCs or a T cell subset sorted from them (not recorded which). These receptors came from an adult woman who had mild COVID-19 (a few samples of this study predate the infection). Cell type and time point are not known. Each CDR3 is given without its conserved first and last residue. The order of the fields is J gene, V gene, D gene, CDR3 protein. The D gene is left open where the match is weak.

J: TRBJ1-2; V: TRBV6-2/TRBV6-3; D: TRBD1; CDR3: ASSTPRRAQGQGGYT
J: TRBJ2-7; V: TRBV10-3; D: TRBD1; CDR3: AISERGQGPYEQY
J: TRBJ1-5; V: TRBV27; D: .; CDR3: ASSRGVYQPQH
J: TRBJ1-4; V: TRBV6-2/TRBV6-3; D: .; CDR3: ASSATNEKLF
J: TRBJ2-5; V: TRBV20-1; D: .; CDR3: SASGVGQGQETQY
J: TRBJ2-7; V: TRBV7-9; D: .; CDR3: ASSVPGLRSYEQY
J: TRBJ2-3; V: TRBV4-1; D: .; CDR3: ASSQPGTGTQY
J: TRBJ1-5; V: TRBV7-9; D: TRBD1; CDR3: ASSRDRVGSNQPQH
J: TRBJ2-1; V: TRBV7-9; D: .; CDR3: ASTPLASNEQF
J: TRBJ1-5; V: TRBV4-2; D: .; CDR3: ASSPMGTGQPQH
J: TRBJ2-7; V: TRBV12-3/TRBV12-4; D: .; CDR3: ASSLGARLGGEQY
J: TRBJ2-1; V: TRBV7-2; D: .; CDR3: ASSPRPADYNEQF
J: TRBJ2-2; V: TRBV6-5; D: .; CDR3: ASSYSGRALTGELF
J: TRBJ2-3; V: TRBV20-1; D: .; CDR3: SGTGPGTQY
J: TRBJ2-3; V: TRBV11-3; D: TRBD1; CDR3: ASSVGTAQYYTDTQY
J: TRBJ2-5; V: TRBV12-3/TRBV12-4; D: TRBD2; CDR3: ASSKGLAQETQY
J: TRBJ2-5; V: TRBV7-2; D: .; CDR3: ASSYRQTQY
J: TRBJ2-5; V: TRBV4-3; D: TRBD2; CDR3: ASSQGSLAGGPGETQY
J: TRBJ1-1; V: TRBV19; D: .; CDR3: ASSIDLTAEAF
J: TRBJ1-6; V: TRBV20-1; D: .; CDR3: SAPAQGYNSPLH
J: TRBJ2-5; V: TRBV29-1; D: .; CDR3: SVEEGTQY
J: TRBJ2-7; V: TRBV18; D: .; CDR3: ASSPRMAYEQY
J: TRBJ2-5; V: TRBV7-9; D: TRBD2; CDR3: ASSTASGLQETQY
J: TRBJ1-2; V: TRBV2; D: .; CDR3: ASNRQAYESGYT
J: TRBJ2-4; V: TRBV6-2/TRBV6-3; D: TRBD2; CDR3: ASSYRAGVQY
J: TRBJ2-7; V: TRBV12-3/TRBV12-4; D: .; CDR3: ASSPRDSGPYEQY
J: TRBJ1-6; V: TRBV9; D: .; CDR3: ASSVLPGDSPLH
J: TRBJ2-7; V: TRBV19; D: .; CDR3: ASSIDRRDNSEQY
J: TRBJ2-5; V: TRBV12-3/TRBV12-4; D: TRBD2; CDR3: ASSPLLLAGGRETQY
J: TRBJ1-2; V: TRBV7-2; D: .; CDR3: ASSPSATNYGYT
J: TRBJ1-5; V: TRBV7-2; D: .; CDR3: ASNLGGGPQH
J: TRBJ2-5; V: TRBV30; D: TRBD1; CDR3: AWSVATGGRETQY
J: TRBJ2-2; V: TRBV7-9; D: .; CDR3: ASSPYSDTGELI
J: TRBJ1-2; V: TRBV2; D: .; CDR3: ASSENRAYGYT
J: TRBJ2-1; V: TRBV2; D: TRBD2; CDR3: ASSGSGGASEQF
J: TRBJ2-7; V: TRBV20-1; D: TRBD2; CDR3: SARDRFPSGSAYEQY
J: TRBJ1-5; V: TRBV12-3/TRBV12-4; D: .; CDR3: ASWDSNQPQH
J: TRBJ2-3; V: TRBV5-1; D: .; CDR3: ASSLALAFYTDTQY
J: TRBJ2-5; V: TRBV25-1; D: .; CDR3: ASSAFNREETQY
J: TRBJ2-2; V: TRBV7-9; D: .; CDR3: ANSAGSNTGELF
J: TRBJ2-7; V: TRBV18; D: .; CDR3: ASSPPQGVGEQY
J: TRBJ1-1; V: TRBV6-5; D: .; CDR3: ASSSWSLMNTEAF